The rows below give T cell receptor beta chains drawn from one sample of a study of EBV T-cell therapy then PD-1 blockade in nasopharyngeal carcinoma. These receptors' antigens are unknown. Profiled with immunoSEQ multiplex PCR; TCRdb holds only in-frame clones, not every one. The sample lists roughly 16,000 clones; roughly 88% were seen once. This material consisted of CD8+ T cells from blood, taken at day 0 from a patient whose treatment included autologous EBV-specific T cells and nivolumab. These receptor sequences come from a man aged 40-49 years with nasopharyngeal carcinoma. The CDR3 runs from the conserved cysteine through the conserved F or W. Fields, in order: J gene, V gene, clone size, D gene, CDR3 protein, CDR3 DNA. The D gene is left open where the match is weak. Rows give clone size only sometimes, using once, few, many, or a class for an expanded clone.

J gene: TRBJ2-3
V gene: TRBV15
clone size: -
D gene: -
CDR3 protein: CATSRLAGDTQYF
CDR3 DNA: TGTGCCACCAGCAGACTAGCCGGTGATACGCAGTATTTT

J gene: TRBJ1-1
V gene: TRBV6-5
clone size: -
D gene: -
CDR3 protein: CATSPWGMNTEAFF
CDR3 DNA: TGTGCCACCTCCCCCTGGGGCATGAACACTGAAGCTTTCTTT

J gene: TRBJ1-4
V gene: TRBV19
clone size: -
D gene: -
CDR3 protein: CASSVHLGYEKLFF
CDR3 DNA: TGTGCCAGTAGTGTCCACCTTGGGTATGAAAAACTGTTTTTT

J gene: TRBJ2-7
V gene: TRBV6-1
clone size: -
D gene: TRBD1
CDR3 protein: CASSELPGQGTHEQYF
CDR3 DNA: TGTGCCAGCAGTGAGCTTCCGGGACAGGGAACCCACGAGCAGTACTTC

J gene: TRBJ2-1
V gene: TRBV4-3
clone size: -
D gene: -
CDR3 protein: CASSQGIGEQFF
CDR3 DNA: TGCGCCAGCAGCCAAGGAATCGGTGAGCAGTTCTTC

J gene: TRBJ2-7
V gene: TRBV11-3
clone size: -
D gene: -
CDR3 protein: CASSLSGRGTEQYF
CDR3 DNA: TGTGCCAGCAGCTTATCGGGCAGGGGTACCGAGCAGTACTTC

J gene: TRBJ1-2
V gene: TRBV5-1
clone size: -
D gene: -
CDR3 protein: CASSLEAFANYGYTF
CDR3 DNA: TGCGCCAGCAGCTTGGAGGCATTTGCTAACTATGGCTACACCTTC

J gene: TRBJ2-7
V gene: TRBV6-5
clone size: -
D gene: -
CDR3 protein: CASSYVGGEQYF
CDR3 DNA: TGTGCCAGCAGTTATGTAGGGGGCGAGCAGTACTTC

J gene: TRBJ2-2
V gene: TRBV4-3
clone size: -
D gene: -
CDR3 protein: CASSQPPRGTNTGELFF
CDR3 DNA: TGCGCCAGCAGCCAACCCCCGCGGGGAACGAACACCGGGGAGCTGTTTTTT

J gene: TRBJ2-5
V gene: TRBV9
clone size: -
D gene: TRBD2
CDR3 protein: CASSVTSGGETQYF
CDR3 DNA: TGTGCCAGCAGCGTAACTAGCGGGGGAGAGACCCAGTACTTC

J gene: TRBJ2-3
V gene: TRBV11-2
clone size: -
D gene: -
CDR3 protein: CASSPDRGGADTQYF
CDR3 DNA: TGTGCCAGCAGCCCAGACAGGGGAGGGGCAGATACGCAGTATTTT

J gene: TRBJ2-5
V gene: TRBV5-6
clone size: -
D gene: TRBD2
CDR3 protein: CASSSIPGLVGETQYF
CDR3 DNA: TGTGCCAGCAGCTCAATCCCCGGACTAGTTGGAGAGACCCAGTACTTC

J gene: TRBJ2-1
V gene: TRBV4-1
clone size: -
D gene: TRBD1
CDR3 protein: CASSHGTVNNEQFF
CDR3 DNA: TGCGCCAGCAGCCACGGGACAGTGAACAATGAGCAGTTCTTC

J gene: TRBJ2-5
V gene: TRBV6-2/TRBV6-3
clone size: -
D gene: -
CDR3 protein: CASSYTEGGAETQYF
CDR3 DNA: TGTGCCAGCAGTTACACCGAAGGGGGGGCGGAGACCCAGTACTTC

J gene: TRBJ1-4
V gene: TRBV29-1
clone size: -
D gene: -
CDR3 protein: CSVEVRPAERVF
CDR3 DNA: TGCAGCGTTGAAGTGCGACCCGCGGAGAGAGTTTTT

J gene: TRBJ2-3
V gene: TRBV7-9
clone size: -
D gene: TRBD1
CDR3 protein: CASIPAAGGLYDTQYF
CDR3 DNA: TGTGCCAGCATCCCAGCGGCAGGGGGCCTCTACGATACGCAGTATTTT

J gene: TRBJ1-1
V gene: TRBV18
clone size: few
D gene: -
CDR3 protein: CASSPGKTGLNTEAFF
CDR3 DNA: TGTGCCAGCTCACCAGGTAAAACAGGATTGAACACTGAAGCTTTCTTT

J gene: TRBJ2-5
V gene: TRBV2
clone size: -
D gene: -
CDR3 protein: CASEGGEETQYF
CDR3 DNA: TGTGCCAGCGAGGGGGGAGAAGAGACCCAGTACTTC